The TCR beta chain described here comes from a study of blood T cell repertoires in COVID-19. For the study at large: The United States, Italy and Spain were the sources of the acute and convalescent COVID-19 samples.

Germline V gene sequence: CDR1 SNHLY, CDR2 FYNNEI. V lost 2 bases and J lost 3, with 14 bases in between. The CDR3 is 15 amino acids. Sequencing used immunoSEQ multiplex PCR; TCRdb keeps in-frame clones, though not all of them. Altogether roughly 21,000 clones are present, about 86% being singletons, with the ten largest covering roughly a sixth. The chain links TRBV2 to TRBJ2-7; D remains unclear. This sequence was found in a human donor with acute or convalescent COVID-19. The donor label of this sample is uncertain. Sequenced sample: peripheral blood. The CDR3 nucleotides read TGTGCCAGCAGTGAAAGTAACAGTGATAACTACGAGCAGTACTTC. Protein product: CASSESNSDNYEQYF.